This TCR beta chain was found in a study of T-cell reconstitution after alpha-beta-depleted transplantation in children. This sample's TCRbeta library carried unique molecular identifier barcodes. One entry per CDR3 protein results from TCRdb running MiXCR on the PCR reads. The data contain some 830,000 distinct CDR3 sequences, around 15% of them seen just once; the ten biggest clones take up just under 5%. Study outcomes and limitations: At one year after transplant, newly produced T cells mostly accounted for T-cell counts and diversity. Reported findings indicate that, about two months after transplant, alpha-beta T cells came from several hundred expanded clones, which were derived from non-depleted graft cells.

On this clonotype itself: The antigen is undetermined.

The clonotype comes from a male patient between 5 and 17 years old who had a stem cell transplant for acute lymphoblastic leukemia, so the T cells may come from the graft donor. Sequencing used PBMCs, mostly from graft donor cells, obtained 360 days after TCRalphabeta/CD19-depleted stem cell transplant.

CDR3 bases: TGTGCCAGCAGCTTGCAGGCTAGCGGGATAAGATGGATCTCAGATACGCAGTATTTT. This codes for CASSLQASGIRWISDTQYF. The chain joins TRBV5-6 to TRBJ2-3, with 9 bases lining up with TRBD2. Germline CDR1 SGHDT, CDR2 YYEEEE. The V segment lost 1 base and the J segment 4 bases; nucleotides outside the gene matches: 16. The CDR3 is 19 amino acids. Drawing the rest from reference TRBV5-6 and TRBJ2-3, the complete variable domain is DAGVTQSPTHLIKTRGQQVTLRCSPKSGHDTVSWYQQALGQGPQFIFQYYEEEERQRGNFPDRFSGHQFPNYSSELNVNALLLGDSALYLCASSLQASGIRWISDTQYFGPGTRLTVL.